This T cell receptor (beta chain) was documented in a study of cytomegalovirus exposure and HLA in healthy donors. Study-wide results and limits: Later, TCR association rates were found to vary by HLA locus, highest for DRB1 and lowest for HLA-C.

The primer mix had 60 Vbeta and 13 Jbeta primers. Sequenced by immunoSEQ multiplex PCR; TCRdb stores in-frame clones only, minus some. The table lists 150,000 to 200,000 clones, approximately 86% of them singletons. A word on this clone: Its antigen is as yet unknown.

With 0 bases removed from V and 2 bases from J, the gap between germline ends came to 16 bases. Germline assignment: CDR1 GTSNPN and CDR2 SVGIG (reference sequence). This CDR3 is 17 amino acids long. Sequencing was performed on PBMCs. The receptor was derived from a woman under 30 in good health and CMV-seronegative. This chain links TRBV30 with TRBJ2-2; D not certain. The CDR3 coding sequence is TGTGCCTGGAGTGTAGTGGGCCTGGCTTTTAACACCGGGGAGCTGTTTTTT. Encoded protein: CAWSVVGLAFNTGELFF.